This TCR beta chain was sequenced during a study of cytomegalovirus exposure and HLA in healthy donors. PCR primers comprised 60 Vbeta and 13 Jbeta primers. The method was immunoSEQ multiplex PCR; TCRdb's version includes in-frame clones alone and lacks a portion of them. The sample has approximately 130,000 clones, around 70% seen once. In the case of this clone: Germline is not matched at one junction end, which may reflect a read error.

Regarding donors, all were healthy bone marrow donors. Each donor was nominally healthy when sampled (though unrecorded immune exposures were likely). The V gene's germline CDR1 is SEHNR and CDR2 FQNEAQ (reference sequence). The CDR3 has 18 residues. This chain joins TRBV7-9 and TRBJ1-2; 12 positions agree with TRBD1. Sequenced sample: PBMCs. This clonotype was sampled from a woman aged 60-70 years in good health and CMV-seropositive. The CDR3, as DNA: TGTTCCAGCAGCCCCGGTGGGACAGGGGGCCCTTCGGTCTATGGCTACACCTTC. Its translation: CSSSPGGTGGPSVYGYTF.